This TCR beta chain originates from a study of long-term antiretroviral therapy in people with HIV. Study-level findings and limits: After ART, diversity increased yet remained lower than transplant donor controls.

As concerns this clone: The antigen is not known.

CDR1 and CDR2 from the germline V gene are SNHLY and FYNNEI. The CDR3 loop spans 13 amino acids. J was trimmed by 3 bases and V by 7 bases; bases with no gene match: 3. A v3.0 immunoSEQ assay was performed at survey level. Sequencing aimed to cover roughly 40,000-50,000 T-cell genomes per sample. The data were produced by immunoSEQ multiplex PCR, yet TCRdb's version contains in-frame clones alone and is incomplete. This sample yields about 20,000 clones, of which around 82% are seen a single time; roughly 10% belongs to the top ten. The chain carries TRBV2 and TRBJ2-7, with TRBD1 identical over 10 bases. The specimen comprised unsorted PBMCs, sampled around 2.4 years after starting antiretroviral therapy. This receptor was obtained from a man aged 35-49 years with HIV. In nucleotides, the CDR3 is TGTGCCAGCACCCGGACAGGGGGCTACGAGCAGTACTTC. Translation gives CASTRTGGYEQYF.